This passage covers 22 T cell receptor beta chains from one sample sequenced in a study of CD4 T cells in relation to SARS-CoV-2 and coronaviruses. The table came from immunoSEQ multiplex PCR; TCRdb's copy has only in-frame clones and leaves some out. The sample holds about 65,000 clones, around 86% seen once. The unexposed donors gave CD4+ T cells in about 2010-2019, prior to COVID-19. The sequenced sample consisted of memory CD4+ T cells from PBMCs. The receptor source for this set is a human donor in good health.

The J gene is TRBJ2-2, the V gene TRBV24-1; D remains unclear. The germline CDR1 and CDR2 sequences are KGHDR and SFDVKD. The CDR3 extends over 18 amino acids. The V and J ends lost 3 bases and 8 bases respectively, with 24 bases between them. The CDR3 coding sequence is TGTGCCACCAGTGATCCCTACCGGGCCTCGCTAGGCATGGGGGAGCTGTTTTTT. Translating it yields CATSDPYRASLGMGELFF.

V usage is TRBV10-3 and J usage is TRBJ2-1, with D possibly being TRBD1 (6 bases). Per the germline V gene, CDR1 is ENHRY and CDR2 is SYGVKD. This CDR3 comprises 14 residues. V was pared by 3 bases and J by 2 bases, with 8 bases between. The DNA of the CDR3 is TGTGCCATCAGTGACAGGGGCGCCTACAATGAGCAGTTCTTC. Amino acid sequence: CAISDRGAYNEQFF.

The chain uses TRBV7-3 and TRBJ1-5, with unresolved D. Trimming pared 5 bases from V and 1 base from J, leaving 6 bases between. Germline CDR1 reads SGHTA; CDR2 reads FQGTGA. The CDR3 is 13 amino acids. The DNA of the CDR3 is TGTGCCAGCAGCCCCTCGAGCAATCAGCCCCAGCATTTT. Amino acids: CASSPSSNQPQHF.

This chain links TRBV11-3 with TRBJ2-1, with 10 bases identical to TRBD2. Germline V CDR1 and CDR2: SGHNT, YENEEA. The CDR3 totals 15 residues. V trimming: 5 bases; J trimming: 4 bases; junction bases outside the gene matches: 5. The CDR3: CASSQLAGIYNEQFF. DNA for the CDR3: TGTGCCAGCAGCCAACTAGCGGGGATTTACAATGAGCAGTTCTTC.

The chain has TRBV5-4 and TRBJ1-6, with TRBD1 as a possible D gene (5 bases). Germline values: CDR1 SGHNT, CDR2 YYREEE (reference sequence). V lost 4 bases to trimming and J lost 12 bases, with 14 bases between them. The CDR3 consists of 13 residues. CDR3: CASSLDRDGPLHF. The CDR3 DNA reads TGTGCCAGCAGCCTCGACAGAGACGGACCCCTCCACTTT.

The V and J genes are TRBV10-3 and TRBJ1-1; the match to TRBD1 covers 9 bases. Losses at the gene ends were 6 bases for V and 1 base for J; bases not matched to a gene: 3. This CDR3 is built from 14 residues. Per the germline V gene, CDR1 is ENHRY and CDR2 is SYGVKD. This CDR3 is CAIRGQGGNTEAFF. The CDR3, as DNA: TGTGCCATCAGGGGACAGGGAGGGAACACTGAAGCTTTCTTT.

This clone showed up just a few times. The CDR3 nucleotides are TGTGCCAGTAGTTACAGGGGAACCAGCAATCAGCCCCAGCATTTT. Protein: CASSYRGTSNQPQHF. This sequence joins TRBV19 and TRBJ1-5, with 7 nucleotides matching TRBD1. CDR1 LNHDA and CDR2 SQIVND come from the germline V gene (reference sequence). This CDR3 has 15 amino acids. V shed 5 bases and J 1 base; nucleotides not matched to a gene: 5.

The genes are TRBV19 and TRBJ2-7; 8 bases are shared with TRBD1. The trim removed 3 bases at V and 0 bases at J, leaving 4 bases unmatched. Germline loops: CDR1 LNHDA, CDR2 SQIVND (reference sequence). This CDR3 contains 15 residues. The DNA for the CDR3 is TGTGCCAGTAGTATCATGACAGGGGTCTCCTACGAGCAGTACTTC. Protein product: CASSIMTGVSYEQYF.

This clone was recorded only once. The chain recombines TRBV5-1 with TRBJ2-7; unclear D gene. V lost 1 base and J lost 6, with 11 bases in between. Germline V gene lookup returns CDR1 SGHRS and CDR2 YFSETQ. The CDR3 loop spans 13 amino acids. For the CDR3, the DNA is TGCGCCAGCAGCTTGAGGGTGTCGGGCGAGCAGTACTTC. The encoded protein is CASSLRVSGEQYF. Full variable domain (rest looked up from reference TRBV5-1 and TRBJ2-7): KAGVTQTPRYLIKTRGQQVTLSCSPISGHRSVSWYQQTPGQGLQFLFEYFSETQRNKGNFPGRFSGRQFSNSRSEMNVSTLELGDSALYLCASSLRVSGEQYFGPGTRLTVT.

The chain links TRBV4-3 to TRBJ1-1, with D uncertain. The germline CDR1 and CDR2 sequences are LGHNA and YSLEER. V was trimmed by 4 bases and J by 5 bases, leaving 11 bases between them. The CDR3 totals 13 residues. The CDR3 here is CASSRQGGTEAFF. The CDR3 nucleotides are TGCGCCAGCAGCCGACAAGGAGGGACTGAAGCTTTCTTT.

The chain joins TRBV4-1 to TRBJ2-1; D is unresolved. The length of the CDR3 is 14 residues. Germline V gene data show CDR1 as MGHRA and CDR2 as YSYEKL. V was trimmed by 0 bases and J by 9 bases, leaving 12 bases between them. CDR3 residues: CASSQEYAAAEQFF. DNA for the CDR3: TGCGCCAGCAGCCAAGAATATGCGGCGGCTGAGCAGTTCTTC.

This chain uses TRBV7-2 with TRBJ2-5, with 7 positions matching TRBD1. The CDR3 runs 14 residues. The germline CDR1 and CDR2 sequences are SGHTA and FQGNSA. Losses at the gene ends were 6 bases for V and 5 bases for J; bases not matched to a gene: 9. CDR3 in DNA: TGTGCCAGCAGTTCCCCCGACAGGGCGGAGACCCAGTACTTC. Protein sequence: CASSSPDRAETQYF. Variable domain in full (rest from reference TRBV7-2 and TRBJ2-5): GAGVSQSPSNKVTEKGKDVELRCDPISGHTALYWYRQSLGQGLEFLIYFQGNSAPDKSGLPSDRFSAERTGGSVSTLTIQRTQQEDSAVYLCASSSPDRAETQYFGPGTRLLVL.

V usage is TRBV7-3 and J usage is TRBJ2-5, with 7 bases fitting TRBD1. Germline trimming cut 5 bases from V and 2 bases from J; bases unmatched to any gene: 5. In germline, CDR1 is SGHTA, CDR2 FQGTGA. This CDR3 contains 14 residues. Written as DNA, the CDR3 is TGTGCCAGCAGCACCGGGACAGCACAAGAGACCCAGTACTTC. Protein product: CASSTGTAQETQYF.

The V gene is TRBV5-1, the J gene TRBJ2-1, with D possibly being TRBD1 (7 bases). CDR1 and CDR2 from the germline V gene are SGHRS and YFSETQ. This CDR3 is built from 16 residues. V was trimmed by 5 bases and J by 1 base, leaving 16 bases between them. As DNA, the CDR3 is TGCGCCAGCAGGGGGGGTCCGGGACAGTCCTACAATGAGCAGTTCTTC. It yields the protein CASRGGPGQSYNEQFF.

Comments on this clone: Relative to the germline gene, one junction end is altered; a read error may explain this. The chain combines TRBV7-2 with TRBJ2-2; D gene ambiguous. Germline CDR1 and CDR2: SGHTA and FQGNSA. The CDR3 runs to 12 residues. The CDR3 nucleotides read TGTGCCAGCAGCTTGAACTCCGGGGAGCTGTTTTTT. It is translated as CASSLNSGELFF.

J is TRBJ2-7 and V is TRBV5-1; D possibly matches TRBD1 or TRBD2 (5 bases each). Germline CDR1 and CDR2: SGHRS and YFSETQ. V was cut by 1 base and J by 6 bases, with 11 bases left in between. This CDR3 comprises 13 residues. The CDR3 DNA is TGCGCCAGCAGCTTGCCCGTTGGGGGCGAGCAGTACTTC. Translation gives CASSLPVGGEQYF.

The J gene is TRBJ2-2, the V gene TRBV28; 7 bases match TRBD1. Germline V lookup: CDR1 MDHEN, CDR2 SYDVKM. V was clipped by 6 bases and J by 3 bases; unmatched bases: 10. There are 16 residues in the CDR3. In nucleotides, the CDR3 is TGTGCCAGCAGCGCTCCAGGGCAGGGGGACACCGGGGAGCTGTTTTTT. Residues: CASSAPGQGDTGELFF.

The chain couples TRBV27 to TRBJ1-2; D not resolved. Germline CDR1 is MNHEY and CDR2 is SMNVEV (reference sequence). This CDR3 has 13 residues. The germline V and J ends were trimmed by 3 bases and 8 bases, with 13 bases remaining between them. For the CDR3, the DNA is TGTGCCAGCAGTTTGTATGGTTCTAGAGGCTACACCTTC. Protein product: CASSLYGSRGYTF.

J is TRBJ1-5 and V is TRBV7-8; weak D call: TRBD1 (6 bases). From germline, CDR1 is SGHVS and CDR2 FQNEAQ. CDR3 length: 18 amino acids. V gave up 3 bases and J gave up 5 bases, with 23 bases separating them. CDR3 DNA sequence: TGTGCCAGCAGCTTCCCAAGTCTAGCCGACTCAGGGGATCAGCCCCAGCATTTT. Translated: CASSFPSLADSGDQPQHF.

This clone has just a few counts. The chain combines TRBV27 with TRBJ1-5; 10 nucleotides agree with TRBD1. The germline V gene encodes CDR1 MNHEY and CDR2 SMNVEV (reference sequence). J gave up 4 bases and V 2 bases, and 8 bases lay outside the gene matches. This CDR3 is 17 amino acids long. CDR3 DNA sequence: TGTGCCAGCAGTTTAGTATGGGACAGGGGAAAAAATCAGCCCCAGCATTTT. Translation gives CASSLVWDRGKNQPQHF.

The chain links TRBV5-5 to TRBJ2-3; D is tentatively TRBD1 or TRBD2 (5 bases each). The CDR3 covers 14 residues. V dropped 3 bases and J dropped 4 bases, with 12 bases sitting between them. Germline V CDR1 and CDR2: SGHKS, YYEKEE (reference sequence). CDR3 in amino acids: CASSWDRDADTQYF. Here the CDR3 DNA reads TGTGCCAGCAGCTGGGACCGGGACGCAGATACGCAGTATTTT.

The gene calls are TRBV7-3 and TRBJ1-1; 8 positions agree with TRBD1. V lost 5 bases to trimming and J lost 5 bases; unmatched junction nucleotides: 4. Germline V gene sequence: CDR1 SGHTA, CDR2 FQGTGA. The CDR3 is 13 residues long. Here the CDR3 reads CASSRDRRTEAFF. In DNA form, the CDR3 reads TGTGCCAGCAGCCGGGACAGGAGGACTGAAGCTTTCTTT.